This TCR beta chain was captured by sequencing in a study of CD8 T cells in ankylosing spondylitis. Study-level points and caveats: Disease-linked clones bore a CD8+ phenotype and were relatively rare in peripheral blood. In ankylosing spondylitis blood, a motif of roughly eight highly homologous TCR beta variants appeared characteristic. Disease-linked clones reportedly showed significant enrichment in matched ankylosing spondylitis synovial fluid.

Comments on this clonotype: Its antigen is unknown.

Per the germline V gene, CDR1 is SGDLS and CDR2 is YYNGEE. There are 16 residues in the CDR3. Trimming cost V 4 bases and J 1 base; bases outside gene matches: 6. TCR beta libraries were made by quantitative 5'-RACE with molecular barcodes. TCRdb re-called the 5' RACE reads through MiXCR, storing one row per CDR3 protein. The table has some 330,000 distinct CDR3 sequences, 8% seen once; the top ten hold more than 14%. This clonotype was obtained from a male donor with ankylosing spondylitis. Sequenced material: blood, either unsorted or a sorted T cell fraction (not recorded which). The rearrangement links TRBV9 to TRBJ2-1; TRBD1 aligns across 9 bases. In nucleotides, the CDR3 is TGTGCCAGCAGCCCTACAGGGGGCGGTTCCTACAATGAGCAGTTCTTC. Amino acids: CASSPTGGGSYNEQFF.